Reported below is one T cell receptor beta chain. No antigen is known for it. This sample was included in a study of T cells in localized non-small cell lung cancer. Study-wide results and limits: The study linked higher blood T cell density to longer overall survival. It was uninvolved adjacent lung that showed the highest T cell clonality, exceeding tumor. Adjacent lung held a median around 60 of the top 100 tumor clones.

Some clones are missing from TCRdb's copy, which holds only in-frame ones; the method was immunoSEQ multiplex PCR. The sample has about 78,000 clones, roughly 86% seen once; the top ten hold over 2.5%. The specimen was peripheral blood, collected before any cancer treatment. This clonotype was obtained from a man between 40 and 75 years old with stage I lung adenocarcinoma.

The CDR3 DNA reads TGTGCCAGCAGTCCCGACAGAGACGAAAATCAGCCCCAGCATTTT. Translating gives CASSPDRDENQPQHF. The chain joins TRBV6-5 to TRBJ1-5, with D possibly TRBD1 on 5 matching bases. CDR1 is MNHEY and CDR2 is SVGAGI in the germline V gene. This CDR3 is built from 15 residues. Trimming removed 5 bases at V and 4 bases at J, with 15 bases between.